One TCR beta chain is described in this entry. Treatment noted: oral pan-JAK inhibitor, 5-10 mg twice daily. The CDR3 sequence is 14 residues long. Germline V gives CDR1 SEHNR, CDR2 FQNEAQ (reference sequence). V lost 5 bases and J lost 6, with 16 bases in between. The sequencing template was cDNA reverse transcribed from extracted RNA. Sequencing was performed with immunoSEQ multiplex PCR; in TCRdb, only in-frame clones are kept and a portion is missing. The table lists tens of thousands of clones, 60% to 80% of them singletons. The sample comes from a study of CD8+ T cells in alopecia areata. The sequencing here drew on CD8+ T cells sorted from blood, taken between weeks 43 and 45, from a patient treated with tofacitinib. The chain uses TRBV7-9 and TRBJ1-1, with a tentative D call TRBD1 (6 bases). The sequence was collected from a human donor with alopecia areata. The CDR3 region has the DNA TGTGCCAGCAGCCCAACCCGGACAGACGCTGAAGCTTTCTTT. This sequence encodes CASSPTRTDAEAFF.